These 12 T cell receptor beta chains came from one sample sequenced in a study of beta chain features in type 1 diabetes. The isolated RNA, all of it, was reverse transcribed, so expressed TCRB transcripts were what got sequenced. Sequenced by immunoSEQ multiplex PCR; TCRdb stores in-frame clones only, minus some. Of 810,000 or so clones listed, roughly 15% were seen once; the top ten hold about 0.025%. The sample comprised naive CD4+ T cells from blood. These receptors were collected from a woman aged 18-30 years in good health.

This clone was counted a few times. The chain uses TRBV7-2 and TRBJ2-2, with 10 positions matching TRBD2. Trimming took 1 base from V and 6 from J; bases not matched to a gene: 5. The CDR3 spans 16 residues. From germline, CDR1 is SGHTA and CDR2 FQGNSA. The CDR3 protein is CASSLGVAGGAGELFF. CDR3 nucleotides: TGTGCCAGCAGCTTAGGGGTAGCGGGAGGCGCCGGGGAGCTGTTTTTT.

The genes are TRBV2 and TRBJ2-6, with D tentatively TRBD2 (6 bases). Trimming stripped 8 bases from V and 2 bases from J, with 16 bases between. The length of the CDR3 is 16 residues. Germline loops: CDR1 SNHLY, CDR2 FYNNEI. CDR3 coding DNA: TGTGCCAGCGGGGGACTGAAACGCGCTGGGGCCAACGTCCTGACTTTC. Its translation: CASGGLKRAGANVLTF.

V and J are TRBV28 and TRBJ2-1; 12 positions agree with TRBD2. This CDR3 contains 16 residues. Per the germline V gene, CDR1 is MDHEN and CDR2 is SYDVKM. Unmatched junction bases numbered 7, after V lost 6 bases and J lost 4 bases. The CDR3 here is CASSSLAGGNYNEQFF. The CDR3 DNA is TGTGCCAGCAGCAGTCTAGCGGGGGGGAATTACAATGAGCAGTTCTTC.

This chain links TRBV25-1 with TRBJ2-5; no firm D call. Germline-derived CDR1 and CDR2 are MGHDK and SYGVNS. CDR3 length: 13 amino acids. The V end was cut by 2 bases, the J end by 2 bases, with 6 bases between. The CDR3 sequence is CASSEPGQETQYF. The DNA of the CDR3 is TGTGCCAGCAGTGAACCGGGTCAAGAGACCCAGTACTTC.

The gene calls are TRBV7-3 and TRBJ2-7, with D possibly being TRBD1 (7 bases). The CDR3 has 14 residues. V gave up 4 bases and J gave up 3 bases, with 13 bases separating them. Germline loops: CDR1 SGHTA, CDR2 FQGTGA. The CDR3 bases are TGTGCCAGCAGCTCTCAGGGGGGAGACTACGAGCAGTACTTC. Encoded protein: CASSSQGGDYEQYF.

The chain uses TRBV19 and TRBJ1-1; 9 bases are shared with TRBD1. The ends lost 6 bases at V and 12 bases at J; junction bases unmatched: 11. In germline, CDR1 is LNHDA, CDR2 SQIVND (reference sequence). The CDR3 is 13 residues long. For the CDR3, the DNA is TGTGCCAGTAGGCCGAACAGGGGGCGACGGCCTTTCTTT. Protein: CASRPNRGRRPFF.

V gene TRBV5-4 combines with J gene TRBJ2-3; 7 nucleotides align to TRBD2. V lost 4 bases to trimming and J lost 2 bases; unmatched junction nucleotides: 4. This CDR3 spans 14 amino acids. Germline assignment: CDR1 SGHNT and CDR2 YYREEE (reference sequence). The CDR3 protein is CASSTGLVTDTQYF. As DNA, the CDR3 is TGTGCCAGCAGCACCGGACTAGTCACAGATACGCAGTATTTT.

In its sample, this clone was seen a few times. The rearrangement uses TRBV5-4 and TRBJ2-7; D is possibly TRBD1 or TRBD2 (5 bases each). V lost 0 bases and J lost 2, with 9 bases in between. The length of the CDR3 is 14 residues. Germline CDR1 and CDR2: SGHNT and YYREEE (reference sequence). The CDR3 loop is CASSLAGTPYEQYF. Here the CDR3 DNA reads TGTGCCAGCAGCTTGGCCGGGACCCCCTACGAGCAGTACTTC.

This rearrangement joins TRBV29-1 to TRBJ2-2, with 9 bases lining up with TRBD2. This CDR3 is 15 amino acids long. The ends lost 3 bases at V and 7 bases at J; junction bases unmatched: 9. Germline CDR1 is SQVTM and CDR2 is ANQGSEA. The CDR3 reads CSVDPGTSIHGELFF. Written as DNA, the CDR3 is TGCAGCGTTGATCCCGGGACTAGCATCCACGGGGAGCTGTTTTTT.

As concerns this clone: One end of the junction is discordant with germline, which a read error may explain. This chain connects TRBV10-2 to TRBJ2-5; D gene uncertain. This CDR3 contains 13 residues. CDR1 and CDR2 from the germline V gene are WSHSY and SAAADI. CDR3 sequence reads: CASNEPSQETQYF. CDR3 DNA: TGCGCCAGCAATGAGCCATCTCAAGAGACCCAGTACTTC.

In its sample, this clone was seen a few times. The chain links TRBV10-3 to TRBJ1-2; D remains ambiguous. CDR3 length: 14 amino acids. Trimming took 0 bases from V and 5 from J, leaving 10 bases between them. CDR1 and CDR2 (germline): ENHRY, SYGVKD. DNA of the CDR3: TGTGCCATCAGTGAGTCGGGCCCCGGGTATGGCTACACCTTC. As protein: CAISESGPGYGYTF.

In its sample, this clone was seen a few times. The chain employs TRBV23-1 and TRBJ2-7, with 9 bases aligning to TRBD2. TRBV23-1 counts as an open reading frame of uncertain function. The CDR3 totals 16 residues. V was clipped by 0 bases and J by 6 bases; unmatched bases: 9. CDR3 nucleotides: TGCGCCAGCAGTCAATCGGGCGGGGGGGCAAGTTGCGAGCAGTACTTC. Residues: CASSQSGGGASCEQYF.